The 32 T cell receptor beta chains given below trace back to one sample, sequenced in a study of T cell repertoires in aging, cancer and after chemotherapy. TRB rearrangements spanning V, D and J were amplified using mixed TRB-A/B primers. MiXCR was run by TCRdb on the multiplex PCR reads, yielding one entry per CDR3 protein. The data contain roughly 9,800 distinct CDR3 sequences, around 44% of them singletons. TCR beta rearrangements were amplified from peripheral blood genomic DNA. Sequenced input: blood. These receptors came from a human donor in good health.

This clonotype was observed a few times. The rearrangement uses TRBV12-3 or TRBV12-4 and TRBJ2-6; D is ambiguous. Trimming stripped 5 bases from V and 0 bases from J, with 14 bases between. This CDR3 region has 17 residues. The CDR3 nucleotides read TGTGCCAGCAGTCCCCGCCCCCTGCCCTCTGGGGCCAACGTCCTGACTTTC. Its translation is CASSPRPLPSGANVLTF.

V gene TRBV6-1 combines with J gene TRBJ2-7; D is undetermined. V gave up 1 base and J gave up 5 bases, with 12 bases separating them. The CDR3 has 14 residues. Looked up from germline, CDR1 is MNHNS and CDR2 is SASEGT. CDR3 in DNA: TGTGCCAGCAGTGAAGATAAGTTCTTCCACGAGCAGTACGTC. Its translation is CASSEDKFFHEQYV.

This clonotype was seen only a few times. The CDR3 is CASSLGDAPYEQYF. CDR3 DNA: TGTGCCAGCAGCTTAGGAGACGCTCCCTACGAGCAGTACTTC. The chain combines TRBV7-6 with TRBJ2-7, with D uncertain. V was shortened by 1 base and J by 2 bases, with 9 bases between the two germline ends. The CDR3 spans 14 residues. Germline CDR1 is SGHVS and CDR2 is FNYEAQ.

This clonotype rates as medium-sized. This sequence joins TRBV29-1 and TRBJ1-5; D is undetermined. The CDR3 spans 12 residues. Trimming stripped 4 bases from V and 2 bases from J, with 6 bases between. Germline loops: CDR1 SQVTM, CDR2 ANQGSEA. The CDR3 DNA follows: TGCAGCGTTGGCGACGGCAATCAGCCCCAGCATTTT. Amino acids: CSVGDGNQPQHF.

This chain connects TRBV7-9 to TRBJ2-7; a possible D gene is TRBD2 (6 bases). CDR3 length: 15 amino acids. Germline CDR1 reads SEHNR; CDR2 reads FQNEAQ (reference sequence). Trimming cost V 1 base and J 2 bases, with 12 bases left between them. CDR3 amino acids: CASSLETGEPYEQYF. The CDR3 DNA reads as TGTGCCAGCAGCTTAGAAACGGGGGAGCCCTACGAGCAGTACTTC.

Only a few counts were recorded for this clonotype. The CDR3 DNA follows: TGCAGCGTTGGAGGCACAGATACGCAGTATTTT. Translating it yields CSVGGTDTQYF. The rearrangement uses TRBV29-1 and TRBJ2-3; D gene unclear. Germline-derived CDR1 and CDR2 are SQVTM and ANQGSEA. CDR3 size: 11 residues. Trimming removed 4 bases from V and 1 base from J, with 3 bases in between.

This chain connects TRBV20-1 to TRBJ1-6; D remains unclear. Germline V CDR1 and CDR2: DFQATT, SNEGSKA (reference sequence). The CDR3 has 15 residues. V lost 4 bases and J 0 bases, leaving 10 bases between the germline ends. In nucleotides, the CDR3 is TGCAGTGCTAACGCGGGCGGCTCCTATAATTCACCCCTCCACTTT. Encoded protein: CSANAGGSYNSPLHF.

The table lists this clonotype with a few counts. This chain links TRBV29-1 with TRBJ2-3; 9 nucleotides line up with TRBD2. This CDR3 has 17 amino acids. Trimming removed 2 bases from V and 5 bases from J; junction bases left unmatched: 14. CDR1 is SQVTM and CDR2 is ANQGSEA in the germline V gene. In nucleotides, the CDR3 is TGCAGCGTTGAATCGCGGGGGGGCCTATTTCTGGTAGATACGCAGTATTTT. Amino acid sequence: CSVESRGGLFLVDTQYF.

This clonotype appeared a few times. V is TRBV6-5 and J is TRBJ1-6; 7 bases are a match to TRBD1. Germline CDR1 is MNHEY and CDR2 is SVGAGI. V dropped 5 bases and J dropped 10; count of bases not matched to a gene: 11. CDR3 length: 15 residues. This chain's CDR3 is CASSPIQGRESPLHF. CDR3 nucleotides: TGTGCCAGCAGTCCGATACAGGGGAGGGAGTCACCCCTCCACTTT.

The chain is built from TRBV7-3 and TRBJ2-3, with 12 positions matching TRBD2. V was clipped by 5 bases and J by 1 base; unmatched bases: 13. Germline V lookup: CDR1 SGHTA, CDR2 FQGTGA. This CDR3 has 19 amino acids. The chain's CDR3 is CASSPKSSGGARGTDTQYF. The DNA of the CDR3 is TGTGCCAGCAGCCCTAAATCTAGCGGGGGGGCCAGGGGCACAGATACGCAGTATTTT.

A few counts support this clonotype. The chain has TRBV19 and TRBJ1-2, with D unresolved. The CDR3 extends over 13 amino acids. Germline V lookup: CDR1 LNHDA, CDR2 SQIVND (reference sequence). Trimming cost V 2 bases and J 8 bases, with 12 bases left between them. The DNA of the CDR3 is TGTGCCAGTAGTATACTTCCGGGCAACGGCTACACCTTC. Its translation: CASSILPGNGYTF.

J is TRBJ2-3 and V is TRBV6-6, with a possible D match to TRBD1 (5 bases). CDR1 MNHNY and CDR2 SVGAGI come from the germline V gene (reference sequence). The germline V and J ends were trimmed by 0 bases and 5 bases, with 12 bases remaining between them. The CDR3 is 15 residues long. Here the CDR3 reads CASSYSGRVGDTQYF. In DNA, the CDR3 is TGTGCCAGCAGTTACTCGGGCAGGGTCGGAGATACGCAGTATTTT.

This clonotype has a handful of counts. The gene calls are TRBV15 and TRBJ1-3; tentative D call: TRBD1 (5 bases). Per germline, CDR1 LNHNV and CDR2 YYDKDF (reference sequence). The CDR3 is 15 residues long. Trimming took off 0 bases at V and 3 bases at J, with 9 bases between the two ends. The DNA of the CDR3 is TGTGCCACCAGCAGAGATGCAGGGAGTGGAAACACCATATATTTT. Residues: CATSRDAGSGNTIYF.

The chain employs TRBV5-8 and TRBJ2-3, with D perhaps assigned TRBD1 or TRBD2 (6 bases each). The CDR3 consists of 16 residues. Germline CDR1 and CDR2: SGHTS and YDEGEE. Between the trimmed V and J ends, which lost 0 bases and 0 bases, there was a span of 11 bases. For the CDR3, the DNA is TGTGCCAGCAGCTTGGGAGGGGGGCGAAGCACAGATACGCAGTATTTT. Translating it yields CASSLGGGRSTDTQYF.

The V gene is TRBV12-3 or TRBV12-4, the J gene TRBJ1-2; 7 nucleotides line up with TRBD1. With 5 bases clipped from V and 4 bases from J, the junction kept 7 bases outside the gene matches. The length of the CDR3 is 14 residues. The CDR3 loop reads CASSPGQSPYGYTF. The CDR3 region has the DNA TGTGCCAGCAGTCCGGGACAGTCCCCCTATGGCTACACCTTC.

The table lists this clonotype with a few counts. For the CDR3, the DNA is TGTGCCAGTAGTATCGGGGGAACTGCCGCAGGGGCCAACGTCCTGACTTTC. It encodes CASSIGGTAAGANVLTF. The V gene is TRBV19, the J gene TRBJ2-6; a weak D match, TRBD2 (6 bases). This CDR3 is 17 amino acids long. Germline CDR1 and CDR2: LNHDA and SQIVND (reference sequence). Trimming stripped 3 bases from V and 4 bases from J, with 16 bases between.

This clonotype came up a few times. V gene TRBV12-3 or TRBV12-4 combines with J gene TRBJ1-5; 8 bases line up with TRBD1. The CDR3 runs 15 residues. J lost 6 bases, V lost 2 bases, and 6 bases had no gene match. In DNA, the CDR3 is TGTGCCAGCAGTTTAACAGGGGGTTCAGGTCAGCCCCAGCATTTT. Its protein product is CASSLTGGSGQPQHF.

This chain links TRBV5-6 with TRBJ1-5; 9 nucleotides align to TRBD1. The CDR3 extends over 14 amino acids. J gave up 5 bases and V 4 bases, and 4 bases lay outside the gene matches. The germline gives CDR1 SGHDT, CDR2 YYEEEE. The CDR3 sequence: CASSLQGAYQPQHF. CDR3 nucleotide sequence: TGTGCCAGCAGCCTACAGGGGGCCTATCAGCCCCAGCATTTT.

Worth noting for this clonotype: One junction end disagrees with the germline gene, perhaps due to a read error. The genes are TRBV6-5 and TRBJ2-1; the D gene is possibly TRBD2 (5 bases). The V gene's germline CDR1 is MNHEY and CDR2 SVGAGI. There are 13 residues in the CDR3. The CDR3 here is CASSDSGIDEQFF. CDR3 bases: TGTGCCAGCAGTGACTCCGGGATCGATGAGCAGTTCTTC.

J is TRBJ1-4 and V is TRBV19; D perhaps matches TRBD1 (5 bases). The V gene lost 3 bases and the J gene lost 2 bases, with 10 bases spanning the gap. The germline CDR1 and CDR2 sequences are LNHDA and SQIVND (reference sequence). There are 15 residues in the CDR3. The CDR3 nucleotides read TGTGCCAGTAGTATCCGGACAAAGACTAATGAAAAACTGTTTTTT. Residues: CASSIRTKTNEKLFF.

The genes are TRBV9 and TRBJ1-2; the D is unclear. The V gene lost 1 base and the J gene lost 8 bases, with 12 bases spanning the gap. CDR1 SGDLS and CDR2 YYNGEE come from the germline V gene. This CDR3 is built from 13 residues. CDR3 DNA sequence: TGTGCCAGCAGCGTAACAACGTCGGGGGGCTACACCTTC. Protein product: CASSVTTSGGYTF.

This clonotype was seen a few times. The chain links TRBV5-6 to TRBJ2-7; no firm D call. CDR3 length equals 14 residues. Trimming removed 5 bases from V and 2 bases from J, with 14 bases in between. Per the germline V gene, CDR1 is SGHDT and CDR2 is YYEEEE. The CDR3 DNA reads TGTGCCAGCAGGGTCGTGGGGTTTCCCTACGAGCAGTACGTC. This translates into CASRVVGFPYEQYV.

The V and J genes are TRBV5-1 and TRBJ2-3; D is ambiguous. CDR3 length: 12 amino acids. Germline V lookup: CDR1 SGHRS, CDR2 YFSETQ. V lost 4 bases and J 6 bases, leaving 9 bases between the germline ends. This CDR3 reads CASSLLGDTQYF. The CDR3 DNA reads TGCGCCAGCAGCCTCCTAGGGGATACGCAGTATTTT. The full variable domain, with the rest looked up from reference TRBV5-1 and TRBJ2-3, is KAGVTQTPRYLIKTRGQQVTLSCSPISGHRSVSWYQQTPGQGLQFLFEYFSETQRNKGNFPGRFSGRQFSNSRSEMNVSTLELGDSALYLCASSLLGDTQYFGPGTRLTVL.

This clonotype was detected only a few times. The rearrangement joins TRBV6-6 to TRBJ1-4; weak D call: TRBD1 (6 bases). The V and J ends lost 0 bases and 8 bases respectively, with 13 bases between them. The germline gives CDR1 MNHNY, CDR2 SVGAGI (reference sequence). The CDR3 spans 15 residues. This CDR3 is CASSYSRAGGEKLFF. CDR3 bases: TGTGCCAGCAGTTACTCGAGGGCGGGGGGCGAAAAACTGTTTTTT.

The genes are TRBV7-2 and TRBJ2-2; D may match TRBD1 or TRBD2 (5 bases each). Germline V gene data show CDR1 as SGHTA and CDR2 as FQGNSA. V was pared by 2 bases and J by 1 base, with 8 bases between. The CDR3 is 15 amino acids. The CDR3 spells CASSLTRGNTGELFF. The CDR3 nucleotides read TGTGCCAGCAGCTTAACTAGGGGGAACACCGGGGAGCTGTTTTTT. The full variable domain, with the rest looked up from reference TRBV7-2 and TRBJ2-2, is GAGVSQSPSNKVTEKGKDVELRCDPISGHTALYWYRQSLGQGLEFLIYFQGNSAPDKSGLPSDRFSAERTGGSVSTLTIQRTQQEDSAVYLCASSLTRGNTGELFFGEGSRLTVL.

This clonotype was seen a few times. The J gene is TRBJ2-1, the V gene TRBV7-3; tentatively, D is TRBD1 (5 bases). Germline lookup yields CDR1 SGHTA and CDR2 FQGTGA. Trimming shortened V by 2 bases and J by 5 bases, and 7 bases separated the two germline ends. The CDR3 contains 13 residues. CDR3 DNA: TGTGCCAGCAGCTTAGTAGGGGACAATGAGCAGTTCTTC. Translation gives CASSLVGDNEQFF.

This clonotype appeared a single time. The CDR3 region has the DNA TGTGCCAGCAGCTTAGATTATCGCGTCCCGGGCTATGGCTACACCTTC. This encodes CASSLDYRVPGYGYTF. V usage is TRBV11-2 and J usage is TRBJ1-2; no clear D gene. The CDR3 has 16 amino acids. CDR1 is SGHAT, CDR2 FQNNGV, per germline. V gave up 0 bases and J gave up 4 bases, with 15 bases separating them.

This clonotype was seen only a few times. The rearrangement joins TRBV19 to TRBJ1-2; no clear D. CDR3 size: 13 residues. Trimming stripped 7 bases from V and 1 base from J, with 10 bases between. Per the germline V gene, CDR1 is LNHDA and CDR2 is SQIVND (reference sequence). CDR3 in amino acids: CASNKDGNYGYTF. DNA for the CDR3: TGTGCCAGTAATAAGGACGGTAACTATGGCTACACCTTC.

V usage is TRBV9 and J usage is TRBJ2-1, with unresolved D. V was clipped by 4 bases and J by 6 bases, with 17 bases between them. This CDR3 is 15 amino acids long. Per the germline V gene, CDR1 is SGDLS and CDR2 is YYNGEE. Written as DNA, the CDR3 is TGTGCCAGCAGCCCTTCACTCCTCCTAAGCAATGAGCAGTTCTTC. Its translation: CASSPSLLLSNEQFF.

V gene TRBV7-3 combines with J gene TRBJ2-3; a possible D gene is TRBD2 (5 bases). Germline-derived CDR1 and CDR2 are SGHTA and FQGTGA. This CDR3 has 15 amino acids. Trimming took off 1 base at V and 0 bases at J, with 8 bases between the two ends. CDR3 sequence (DNA): TGTGCCAGCAGCTTAAGCCGGGATAGCACAGATACGCAGTATTTT. It encodes CASSLSRDSTDTQYF.

The chain has TRBV5-6 and TRBJ1-5; tentatively, D is TRBD1 (6 bases). V lost 0 bases and J 7 bases, leaving 11 bases between the germline ends. Germline V gives CDR1 SGHDT, CDR2 YYEEEE. This CDR3 has 14 amino acids. CDR3 bases: TGTGCCAGCAGCTTGGGGGGGGGCCGGCAGCCCCAGCATTTT. It translates to CASSLGGGRQPQHF.

In its sample, this clonotype was seen a few times. The V and J genes are TRBV27 and TRBJ2-3, with 10 bases aligning to TRBD2. V shed 6 bases, J shed 1 base, and the junction held 10 bases outside the gene matches. CDR3 length: 17 residues. Germline V gene lookup returns CDR1 MNHEY and CDR2 SMNVEV (reference sequence). The CDR3: CASSFSTGTSGTDTQYF. CDR3 DNA: TGTGCCAGCAGCTTTTCGACCGGGACTAGCGGCACAGATACGCAGTATTTT.